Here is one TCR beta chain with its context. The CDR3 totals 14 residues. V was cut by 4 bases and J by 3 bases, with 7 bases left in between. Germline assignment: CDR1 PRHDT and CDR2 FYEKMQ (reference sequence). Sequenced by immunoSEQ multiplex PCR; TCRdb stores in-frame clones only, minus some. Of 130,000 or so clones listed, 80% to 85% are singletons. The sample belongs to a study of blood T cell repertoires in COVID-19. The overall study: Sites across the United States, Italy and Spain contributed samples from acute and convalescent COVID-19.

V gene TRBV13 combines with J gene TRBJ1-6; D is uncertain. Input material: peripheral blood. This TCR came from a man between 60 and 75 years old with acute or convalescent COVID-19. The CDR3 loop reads CASSSRDYNSPLHF. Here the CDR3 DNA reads TGTGCCAGCAGCTCCCGGGACTATAATTCACCCCTCCACTTT.